These 6 T cell receptor beta chains were all obtained from the same sample, sequenced in a study of cytomegalovirus exposure and HLA in healthy donors. The study ran its PCR with 60 Vbeta and 13 Jbeta primers. Measured with immunoSEQ multiplex PCR; TCRdb has only the in-frame clones, and not every one. The sample includes about 180,000 clones, approximately 81% of them seen just once. The sequencing sample was made of PBMCs. The receptors shown here come from a woman aged 25 to 39 in good health and CMV-seronegative.

The chain combines TRBV14 with TRBJ1-1, with D tentatively TRBD1 (6 bases). Between the trimmed V and J ends, which lost 10 bases and 1 base, there was a span of 13 bases. In germline, CDR1 is SGHDN, CDR2 FVKESK. This CDR3 has 13 amino acids. The CDR3 nucleotides read TGTGCCACTCAACAGGGACGGAACACTGAAGCTTTCTTT. Residues: CATQQGRNTEAFF.

The J gene is TRBJ2-5, the V gene TRBV7-3; TRBD1 might be the D (6 bases). The CDR3 runs to 14 residues. The V gene's germline CDR1 is SGHTA and CDR2 FQGTGA. V gave up 4 bases and J gave up 5 bases, with 14 bases separating them. CDR3 residues: CASSSTGTGETQYF. CDR3 in DNA: TGTGCCAGCAGCTCTACAGGGACGGGGGAGACCCAGTACTTC.

Points on this clone: The same CDR3 arises from other DNA sequences in this sample as well. The chain uses TRBV11-2 and TRBJ1-3, with 7 bases identical to TRBD1. The junction had 15 bases not matched to a gene; V was cut back by 9 bases and J by 7 bases. The CDR3 consists of 15 residues. From germline, CDR1 is SGHAT and CDR2 FQNNGV. The CDR3 bases are TGTGCCAGTAGCCGGACGAGACAGGGTTCCAACACCATATATTTT. It yields the protein CASSRTRQGSNTIYF.

V is TRBV5-1 and J is TRBJ2-3; D may be TRBD1 (6 bases). The CDR3 is 13 amino acids. Germline lookup yields CDR1 SGHRS and CDR2 YFSETQ. The V and J ends lost 3 bases and 9 bases respectively, with 14 bases between them. Written as DNA, the CDR3 is TGCGCCAGCAGCTCCCTACAGGGAGACACGCAGTATTTT. It translates to CASSSLQGDTQYF.

DNA of the CDR3: TGTGCCAGCAGTTTGCGGCTAGCGCGGACAGATACGCAGTATTTT. This translates into CASSLRLARTDTQYF. The chain links TRBV27 to TRBJ2-3, with D maybe TRBD2 (6 bases). V was trimmed by 3 bases and J by 3 bases, leaving 13 bases between them. Germline loops: CDR1 MNHEY, CDR2 SMNVEV (reference sequence). This CDR3 contains 15 residues.

The V gene is TRBV5-1, the J gene TRBJ2-5; D may be TRBD2 (5 bases). The J call is doubtful: the DNA matches TRBJ2-7 better. The CDR3 has 12 amino acids. The germline gives CDR1 SGHRS, CDR2 YFSETQ. This CDR3 reads CASRGGPREQYF. CDR3 coding DNA: TGCGCCAGCCGAGGCGGGCCTCGCGAGCAGTACTTC.